The table lists the clone carrying this T cell receptor (beta chain) with a few counts. What it binds is not known. The data derive from a study of regulatory T cells in long-lasting Graves disease. The time point was: newly diagnosed GD, antithyroid drugs for less than 3 months. PBMC RNA was the source of the TCR library. Looked up from germline, CDR1 is MNHEY and CDR2 is SVGEGT. Trimming shortened V by 5 bases and J by 7 bases, and 16 bases separated the two germline ends. This CDR3 is 14 amino acids long. Study-level results: Relative to new patients (around 1,000), persistent patients exhibited greater sharing of public clonotypes (about 3,000).

To make TCR beta libraries, researchers used iRepertoire HTBI primers and Arm-PCR of CDR3 regions. Using its own MiXCR run on the multiplex PCR reads, TCRdb lists one record per CDR3 protein. The profile shows 500,000 or so distinct CDR3 sequences, about 16% of them singletons. Separately, the same data were catalogued under a study of T cells in Graves' hyperthyroidism and ophthalmopathy. This second report adds: Each patient was aged 18 to 65 and had newly diagnosed hyperthyroidism of under 2 months' duration.

The chain uses TRBV6-2 or TRBV6-3 and TRBJ2-3; D is tentatively TRBD1 or TRBD2 (6 bases each). Source: peripheral blood mononuclear cells (PBMCs), taken at new diagnosis, from a patient treated with antithyroid drugs. This clonotype was obtained from a woman aged 40 to 65 with Graves disease. The CDR3 DNA follows: TGTGCCAGCAGTCGGGGGCTACTCACGAATACGCAGTATTTT. It is translated as CASSRGLLTNTQYF.